The 7 T cell receptor beta chains given below trace back to one sample, sequenced in a study of blood T cell repertoires in COVID-19 (dated by TCRdb to 2020 to 2021). Library construction relied on the immunoSEQ multiplex PCR assay. The table was pulled from immuneACCESS by TCRdb, which kept in-frame rearrangements only. Such tables lose some clones; where checked, under half of the loss comes from unresolved V genes, and the rest has no known cause. Present in this sample are a few hundred thousand clones, around 89% of which were seen just once. Around 0.8% of the sample is held by the ten biggest clonotypes. The source material was peripheral blood. These receptors came from a man younger than 40 with acute or convalescent COVID-19.

The chain uses TRBV7-2 and TRBJ2-7, with TRBD1 matching 8 bases. CDR3 length equals 15 residues. The V and J ends lost 4 bases and 2 bases, in that order; junction bases with no gene match: 7. CDR1 is SGHTA and CDR2 is FQGNSA in the germline V gene. CDR3 nucleotides: TGTGCCAGCAGCTCCCGACAGGGGACCACCTACGAGCAGTACTTC. Its translation: CASSSRQGTTYEQYF.

The chain is built from TRBV28 and TRBJ1-4; D is unresolved. The V end lost 7 bases, the J end lost 5 bases, and 8 bases lay between the germline ends. This CDR3 has 12 residues. The germline V gene encodes CDR1 MDHEN and CDR2 SYDVKM. In DNA, the CDR3 is TGTGCCAGCAAGGAGTGGAATGAAAAACTGTTTTTT. It is translated as CASKEWNEKLFF.

This sequence joins TRBV6-5 and TRBJ2-1, with a tentative D call TRBD2 (5 bases). CDR1 and CDR2 from the germline V gene are MNHEY and SVGAGI. V was shortened by 5 bases and J by 1 base, with 12 bases between the two germline ends. The CDR3 loop spans 15 amino acids. The CDR3 loop is CASSRTSESYNEQFF. CDR3 in DNA: TGTGCCAGCAGTCGAACTAGTGAGTCCTACAATGAGCAGTTCTTC.

The V call is TRBV5-4, the J call TRBJ2-3; no definite D call. The CDR3 spans 14 residues. Germline lookup yields CDR1 SGHNT and CDR2 YYREEE (reference sequence). V lost 4 bases to trimming and J lost 1 base, with 10 bases between them. Written as DNA, the CDR3 is TGTGCCAGCAGCCTTATACATGGCACAGATACGCAGTATTTT. As protein: CASSLIHGTDTQYF.

The chain combines TRBV29-1 with TRBJ1-2; 10 bases fit TRBD1. The germline CDR1 and CDR2 sequences are SQVTM and ANQGSEA. The length of the CDR3 is 13 residues. V lost 7 bases and J lost 5; bases outside the gene matches: 7. The CDR3 reads CSARTGGVYGYTF. The CDR3 DNA reads TGCAGCGCGAGGACAGGGGGAGTTTATGGCTACACCTTC.

The chain carries TRBV5-1 and TRBJ2-1; D is possibly TRBD2 (5 bases). CDR1 is SGHRS, CDR2 YFSETQ, per germline. This CDR3 has 15 residues. Trimming pared 4 bases from V and 6 bases from J, leaving 17 bases between. The chain's CDR3 is CASSGGLRGSNEQFF. The CDR3 DNA sequence: TGCGCCAGCAGCGGCGGGTTGAGAGGGAGCAATGAGCAGTTCTTC.

The chain recombines TRBV10-1 with TRBJ2-7; D unresolved. V was pared by 5 bases and J by 6 bases, with 8 bases between. The CDR3 is 11 amino acids. Germline values: CDR1 WNHNN, CDR2 SYGVQD (reference sequence). Written as DNA, the CDR3 is TGCGCCAGCAGTACGGTCGGCGAGCAGTACTTC. Encoded protein: CASSTVGEQYF.